The 5 T cell receptor beta chains below all came from one sample that was sequenced in a study of T cell repertoires in cytomegalovirus infection. TCRdb used MiXCR to reprocess the reads, holding one entry per CDR3 protein. The data show 90,000 to 120,000 distinct CDR3 sequences, roughly a quarter seen once. Sequencing was carried out using CD8+ T cells from PBMCs. The source is a human donor in good health (CMV status not recorded). Some clones in this sample may be carry-over from other donors' samples.

The J gene is TRBJ1-5, the V gene TRBV11-2; the D gene is possibly TRBD1 (5 bases). Germline V gene lookup returns CDR1 SGHAT and CDR2 FQNNGV. Deletions cut 6 bases from V and 6 bases from J, with 18 bases between. There are 15 residues in the CDR3. CDR3 bases: TGTGCCAGCAGTGAGCGGGCCGGGGCTTCTCAGCCCCAGCATTTT. This encodes CASSERAGASQPQHF.

This clonotype was picked up a small number of times. The chain recombines TRBV7-3 with TRBJ2-3; D uncertain. With 5 bases removed from V and 0 bases from J, the gap between germline ends came to 9 bases. Germline CDR1 reads SGHTA; CDR2 reads FQGTGA. The CDR3 totals 14 residues. The CDR3 spells CASSQRSSTDTQYF. The DNA of the CDR3 is TGTGCCAGCAGCCAACGGTCTAGCACAGATACGCAGTATTTT.

The V and J genes are TRBV30 and TRBJ1-2; no clear D gene. Per germline, CDR1 GTSNPN and CDR2 SVGIG (reference sequence). The CDR3 consists of 13 residues. Trimming removed 1 base from V and 4 bases from J, with 10 bases in between. The CDR3 is CAWSEGTFYGYTF. In DNA form, the CDR3 reads TGTGCCTGGAGTGAGGGCACCTTCTATGGCTACACCTTC.

The chain carries TRBV19 and TRBJ1-1; D not certain. This CDR3 is built from 14 residues. Germline V gene lookup returns CDR1 LNHDA and CDR2 SQIVND (reference sequence). Deletions cut 0 bases from V and 11 bases from J, with 16 bases between. The CDR3 DNA reads as TGTGCCAGTAGTATAGATCGGGGAGGAAACCGGGCTTTCTTT. Translated: CASSIDRGGNRAFF.

This clonotype is a singleton in its sample. The V call is TRBV6-6, the J call TRBJ1-6; 11 nucleotides agree with TRBD1. V lost 11 bases to trimming and J lost 1 base; unmatched junction nucleotides: 19. CDR1 and CDR2 (germline): MNHNY, SVGAGI (reference sequence). The CDR3 covers 20 residues. This CDR3 reads CASRTPGTGGFRSYNSPLHF. DNA of the CDR3: TGTGCCTCGCGAACACCCGGGACAGGGGGTTTTCGGTCCTATAATTCACCCCTCCACTTT.